Following are 17 T cell receptor beta chains from one sample sequenced in a study of graft-versus-host responses after intestinal transplantation. Profiled with immunoSEQ multiplex PCR; TCRdb holds only in-frame clones, not every one. The data show some 82,000 clones, around 86% seen once. No antigen is known for these receptors. Sample: unstimulated CD8+ T cells sorted from spleen or lymph node cells, taken before transplant. Every receptor here comes from a human donor who was the organ donor for an intestinal transplant.

The rearrangement links TRBV9 to TRBJ2-3; no clear D gene. Deletions cut 0 bases from V and 0 bases from J, with 8 bases between. Germline V gene sequence: CDR1 SGDLS, CDR2 YYNGEE. This CDR3 is 15 amino acids long. CDR3 region: CASSVGQTSTDTQYF. The CDR3, as DNA: TGTGCCAGCAGCGTAGGTCAGACTAGCACAGATACGCAGTATTTT.

This clone was detected only once. V is TRBV4-1 and J is TRBJ1-5, with D perhaps TRBD1 (5 bases). Germline CDR1 MGHRA, CDR2 YSYEKL. The CDR3 is 18 amino acids. V was pared by 0 bases and J by 5 bases, with 20 bases between. The CDR3 region is CASSQDRGQGIGYQPQHF. CDR3 DNA: TGCGCCAGCAGCCAAGATCGTGGGCAGGGCATCGGTTATCAGCCCCAGCATTTT.

V usage is TRBV7-2 and J usage is TRBJ1-6, with D unresolved. Trimming cost V 4 bases and J 4 bases, with 14 bases left between them. This CDR3 is 16 amino acids long. Germline V gene lookup returns CDR1 SGHTA and CDR2 FQGNSA. DNA for the CDR3: TGTGCCAGCAGCTCCCACCTCGGATTATATAATTCACCCCTCCACTTT. Amino acid sequence: CASSSHLGLYNSPLHF.

The CDR3 sequence: CASSLGPNYEQYF. In DNA, the CDR3 is TGTGCCAGCAGCTTAGGTCCTAACTACGAGCAGTACTTC. This rearrangement joins TRBV7-6 to TRBJ2-7, with D uncertain. Deletions cut 1 base from V and 3 bases from J, with 7 bases between. The CDR3 sequence is 13 residues long. Germline V lookup: CDR1 SGHVS, CDR2 FNYEAQ.

The chain employs TRBV6-4 and TRBJ2-2; D is possibly TRBD1 (5 bases). V lost 0 bases and J 0 bases, leaving 5 bases between the germline ends. The CDR3 runs 15 residues. Germline CDR1 reads MRHNA; CDR2 reads SNTAGT. The CDR3 sequence: CASSDSRANTGELFF. For the CDR3, the DNA is TGTGCCAGCAGTGACTCCAGGGCGAACACCGGGGAGCTGTTTTTT.

This chain links TRBV7-9 with TRBJ1-1; D is uncertain. The ends were cut back, 1 base at V and 3 bases at J, with 9 bases in the middle. There are 14 residues in the CDR3. Germline V lookup: CDR1 SEHNR, CDR2 FQNEAQ (reference sequence). In DNA, the CDR3 is TGTGCCAGCAGCTTAGAGGAGGCAGACACTGAAGCTTTCTTT. This sequence encodes CASSLEEADTEAFF.

V gene TRBV7-3 combines with J gene TRBJ2-3; 9 bases match TRBD2. The CDR3 sequence is 16 residues long. Trimming removed 2 bases from V and 2 bases from J; junction bases left unmatched: 5. Germline assignment: CDR1 SGHTA and CDR2 FQGTGA. The CDR3 bases are TGTGCCAGCAGCTTAGGCAGCGGGGGGTACACAGATACGCAGTATTTT. Its translation: CASSLGSGGYTDTQYF.

This chain joins TRBV6-4 and TRBJ2-5; the match to TRBD1 covers 10 bases. There are 14 residues in the CDR3. The trim removed 3 bases at V and 3 bases at J, leaving 1 base unmatched. Germline V lookup: CDR1 MRHNA, CDR2 SNTAGT. DNA of the CDR3: TGTGCCAGCAGTGAAGGGACAGGGGAAGAGACCCAGTACTTC. This codes for CASSEGTGEETQYF.

This chain uses TRBV9 with TRBJ2-3; 9 bases line up with TRBD2. Germline values: CDR1 SGDLS, CDR2 YYNGEE. Trimming removed 3 bases from V and 6 bases from J; junction bases left unmatched: 11. The CDR3 spans 16 residues. The CDR3 DNA sequence: TGTGCCAGCAGCGCCTACTTCGCGGGGGGGCCGGATACGCAGTATTTT. Translation gives CASSAYFAGGPDTQYF.

V usage is TRBV29-1 and J usage is TRBJ1-1; D gene unclear. Germline V gives CDR1 SQVTM, CDR2 ANQGSEA. The CDR3 spans 12 residues. V was pared by 3 bases and J by 3 bases, with 8 bases between. The CDR3 loop is CSVEGIHTEAFF. DNA of the CDR3: TGCAGCGTTGAGGGGATACACACTGAAGCTTTCTTT.

The chain is built from TRBV28 and TRBJ2-1; a possible D gene is TRBD2 (5 bases). Per the germline V gene, CDR1 is MDHEN and CDR2 is SYDVKM. This CDR3 is 13 amino acids long. Trimming left V 7 bases short and J 5 bases short, with 12 bases between. This chain's CDR3 is CASNQRRNNEQFF. The CDR3 DNA is TGTGCCAGCAATCAGCGGAGGAACAATGAGCAGTTCTTC.

The J gene is TRBJ1-1, the V gene TRBV28; TRBD1 matches at 10 bases. The V and J ends lost 10 bases and 2 bases, in that order; junction bases with no gene match: 7. The CDR3 runs to 14 residues. CDR1 is MDHEN and CDR2 is SYDVKM in the germline V gene. The CDR3: CATARDRGNTEAFF. DNA for the CDR3: TGTGCCACCGCTCGGGACAGGGGAAACACTGAAGCTTTCTTT.

The chain combines TRBV7-2 with TRBJ2-7; tentatively, D is TRBD1 or TRBD2 (6 bases each). The ends were cut back, 4 bases at V and 4 bases at J, with 26 bases in the middle. CDR3 length: 18 residues. Germline-derived CDR1 and CDR2 are SGHTA and FQGNSA. The CDR3, as DNA: TGTGCCAGCAGCTCGAGGGGGGCAGGAGCCCCCCTGGGGTACGAGCAGTACTTC. Its protein is CASSSRGAGAPLGYEQYF.

V gene TRBV2 combines with J gene TRBJ1-2, with D perhaps TRBD1 (5 bases). V lost 4 bases, J lost 5 bases, and 29 bases lay in between. Germline CDR1 and CDR2: SNHLY and FYNNEI. This CDR3 spans 19 amino acids. The CDR3 protein is CASSVGGGRIFPTLYGYTF. The DNA for the CDR3 is TGTGCCAGCAGTGTTGGGGGGGGTCGGATATTCCCAACGTTATATGGCTACACCTTC.

V usage is TRBV5-1 and J usage is TRBJ1-6, with TRBD1 matching 10 bases. Germline-derived CDR1 and CDR2 are SGHRS and YFSETQ. The CDR3 has 16 residues. Trimming removed 4 bases from V and 10 bases from J; junction bases left unmatched: 11. The CDR3 reads CASSPGTGDLGSPLHF. CDR3 DNA: TGCGCCAGCAGCCCAGGGACAGGGGATTTAGGATCACCCCTCCACTTT.

The chain combines TRBV13 with TRBJ2-7, with D perhaps matching TRBD1 (7 bases). The CDR3 runs 15 residues. CDR1 and CDR2 from the germline V gene are PRHDT and FYEKMQ (reference sequence). V lost 4 bases, J lost 4 bases, and 17 bases lay in between. The CDR3 reads CASSSAGQGGYEQYF. The CDR3 DNA follows: TGTGCCAGCAGCTCGGCTGGCCAGGGGGGATACGAGCAGTACTTC.

The rearrangement links TRBV19 to TRBJ2-1, with TRBD2 identical over 8 bases. The J segment lost 9 bases and the V segment lost 2 bases, leaving 6 bases of the junction unmatched. Germline CDR1 is LNHDA and CDR2 is SQIVND (reference sequence). The CDR3 runs 14 residues. Here the CDR3 reads CASSILGLAGEQFF. CDR3 in DNA: TGTGCCAGTAGTATATTGGGGCTAGCGGGTGAGCAGTTCTTC.